Shown below are 17 T cell receptor beta chains from a single sample sequenced in a study of blood T cell repertoires in COVID-19 (dated by TCRdb to 2018 to 2021). The library was made by the immunoSEQ multiplex PCR assay. TCRdb carries this immuneACCESS record with in-frame sequences only. Its versions omit some clonotypes, under half of them owing to an unresolved V gene in the studies checked, with the rest unexplained. The table for this sample lists 150,000 or so clones; roughly 89% of them were counted only once. 0.45% to 0.65% of the sample comes from the top ten. The sequenced sample was peripheral blood. All receptors derive from a man in his forties or fifties with acute or convalescent COVID-19.

This chain links TRBV6-6 with TRBJ1-5; no firm D call. This CDR3 contains 15 residues. The germline V gene has CDR1 MNHNY and CDR2 SVGAGI (reference sequence). Trimming took off 2 bases at V and 0 bases at J, with 8 bases between the two ends. This CDR3 is CASSYQTNSNQPQHF. DNA of the CDR3: TGTGCCAGCAGTTACCAGACAAATAGCAATCAGCCCCAGCATTTT.

The V gene is TRBV14, the J gene TRBJ1-5; 8 positions match TRBD1. There are 18 residues in the CDR3. CDR1 SGHDN and CDR2 FVKESK come from the germline V gene. V shed 2 bases and J 2 bases; nucleotides not matched to a gene: 11. CDR3 nucleotides: TGTGCCAGCAGCCAACCACCCGAGAGACAGGGGTGCAATCAGCCCCAGCATTTT. Its translation: CASSQPPERQGCNQPQHF.

This chain links TRBV6-5 with TRBJ1-5; 8 bases map to TRBD1. V lost 6 bases to trimming and J lost 0 bases; unmatched junction nucleotides: 4. This CDR3 is built from 15 residues. The germline gives CDR1 MNHEY, CDR2 SVGAGI. The CDR3 sequence is CASRGDRLSNQPQHF. The CDR3 DNA is TGTGCCAGCAGGGGGGACAGGCTTAGCAATCAGCCCCAGCATTTT.

The chain joins TRBV2 to TRBJ1-4; maybe TRBD1 (6 bases). Germline values: CDR1 SNHLY, CDR2 FYNNEI. There are 16 residues in the CDR3. Between the trimmed V and J ends, which lost 6 bases and 8 bases, there was a span of 22 bases. The CDR3 DNA sequence: TGTGCCAGCAGATCCGGGAGCACAAGGGGGGGGGAAAAACTGTTTTTT. This codes for CASRSGSTRGGEKLFF.

The chain combines TRBV27 with TRBJ2-7; TRBD2 aligns across 11 bases. The junction had 7 bases not matched to a gene; V was cut back by 6 bases and J by 6 bases. The germline CDR1 and CDR2 sequences are MNHEY and SMNVEV (reference sequence). The CDR3 runs to 14 residues. The CDR3 sequence: CASSMTSGKGEQYF. DNA for the CDR3: TGTGCCAGCAGCATGACTAGCGGGAAGGGCGAGCAGTACTTC.

The chain uses TRBV13 and TRBJ2-7, with 9 nucleotides matching TRBD1. V lost 0 bases to trimming and J lost 6 bases; unmatched junction nucleotides: 6. CDR1 is PRHDT and CDR2 is FYEKMQ in the germline V gene (reference sequence). The CDR3 is 15 amino acids. Here the CDR3 DNA reads TGTGCCAGCAGCTTAGGCGGGACAGGGTTCTCCGAGCAGTACGTC. It encodes CASSLGGTGFSEQYV.

The chain joins TRBV18 to TRBJ2-1; D is possibly TRBD1 (6 bases). CDR1 is KGHSH, CDR2 LQKENI, per germline. The CDR3 contains 15 residues. The ends were cut back, 3 bases at V and 0 bases at J, with 9 bases in the middle. The CDR3 bases are TGTGCCAGCTCACCTCAGGGGAGCTCCTACAATGAGCAGTTCTTC. Translated, it gives CASSPQGSSYNEQFF.

On this clone itself: The sample holds other DNA sequences that translate to the same CDR3. The genes are TRBV19 and TRBJ1-6, with a tentative D call TRBD1 (6 bases). CDR3 length: 15 residues. Trimming left V 2 bases short and J 7 bases short, with 12 bases between. The germline V gene has CDR1 LNHDA and CDR2 SQIVND (reference sequence). The CDR3 coding sequence is TGTGCCAGTAGTATATCCCCAGGGGCGAATTCACCCCTCCACTTT. Its protein is CASSISPGANSPLHF.

This clone showed up just once. The CDR3 sequence is CASSRWTGNYGYTF. The CDR3 coding sequence is TGTGCCAGCAGCCGATGGACAGGGAACTATGGCTACACCTTC. V is TRBV5-6 and J is TRBJ1-2; TRBD1 aligns across 8 bases. This CDR3 is 14 amino acids long. CDR1 SGHDT and CDR2 YYEEEE come from the germline V gene. The V gene end was trimmed by 4 bases and the J gene end by 2 bases; junction bases not matched to a gene: 4.

The chain uses TRBV1 and TRBJ2-3; the table gives TRBD2 as D, unverified against the DNA. TRBV1 represents a pseudogene. The CDR3 covers 22 residues. In DNA, the CDR3 is TGCACCAGCAGCCAAGCCGCCAGGGGGCGGGGGGGCTGTCTAACAAGCACAGATACGCAGTATTTT. It yields the protein CTSSQAARGRGGCLTSTDTQYF.

V usage is TRBV21-1 and J usage is TRBJ2-7; TRBD1, the D gene given by the table, was not confirmed from the DNA. TRBV21-1 is given as a pseudogene. CDR3 length equals 13 residues. The CDR3 DNA is TGTGCCAGCAGCAACCACGACAGGGGCGAGCAGTACGTC. Translation: CASSNHDRGEQYV.

In its sample, this clone was seen a few times. The chain uses TRBV6-5 and TRBJ2-1; 7 bases agree with TRBD1. Looked up from germline, CDR1 is MNHEY and CDR2 is SVGAGI. CDR3 length equals 14 residues. J was trimmed by 9 bases and V by 2 bases; bases with no gene match: 7. CDR3 protein: CASSYGRQGGEQFF. Written as DNA, the CDR3 is TGTGCCAGCAGTTACGGACGACAGGGTGGTGAGCAGTTCTTC.

This clone was counted many times. The rearrangement links TRBV29-1 to TRBJ1-1; a possible D gene is TRBD1 (6 bases). Germline V CDR1 and CDR2: SQVTM, ANQGSEA. V dropped 7 bases and J dropped 4 bases, with 16 bases sitting between them. The CDR3 covers 13 residues. The CDR3 spells CSAEGGVVTEAFF. CDR3 DNA sequence: TGCAGCGCTGAGGGGGGAGTGGTCACTGAAGCTTTCTTT.

The chain uses TRBV27 and TRBJ1-5, with TRBD1 matching over 7 bases. There are 16 residues in the CDR3. Germline values: CDR1 MNHEY, CDR2 SMNVEV (reference sequence). With V trimmed by 10 bases and J by 2 bases, 14 bases remained unmatched. CDR3 nucleotides: TGTGCCACCCCGGTCGAAGGGGGCAGTGGCAATCAGCCCCAGCATTTT. Translation: CATPVEGGSGNQPQHF.

Regarding this clone: One end of the junction fails to match germline, which may point to a read error. This sequence joins TRBV7-3 and TRBJ2-3, with D tentatively TRBD1 or TRBD2 (5 bases each). Germline V gene sequence: CDR1 SGHTA, CDR2 FQGTGA. The CDR3 has 16 residues. The CDR3 here is CASSITGGLATDTQYF. The CDR3, as DNA: TGTGCCAGCAGCATAACAGGAGGTTTGGCCACAGATACGCAGTATTTT.

V gene TRBV5-5 combines with J gene TRBJ2-5; 9 bases match TRBD2. This CDR3 has 17 residues. V gave up 2 bases and J gave up 5 bases; unmatched junction bases: 13. Germline CDR1 and CDR2: SGHKS and YYEKEE (reference sequence). In DNA, the CDR3 is TGTGCCAGCAGCTTCCGACTAGCGGCTTTGGATATGGAGACCCAGTACTTC. Its protein product is CASSFRLAALDMETQYF. The full variable domain, in which reference TRBV5-5 and TRBJ2-5 provide the parts outside the CDR3, is DAGVTQSPTHLIKTRGQQVTLRCSPISGHKSVSWYQQVLGQGPQFIFQYYEKEERGRGNFPDRFSARQFPNYSSELNVNALLLGDSALYLCASSFRLAALDMETQYFGPGTRLLVL.

The V gene is TRBV25-1, the J gene TRBJ2-3; TRBD1 matches 9 bases. This CDR3 spans 14 amino acids. V trimming: 4 bases; J trimming: 6 bases; junction bases outside the gene matches: 5. Germline assignment: CDR1 MGHDK and CDR2 SYGVNS. DNA of the CDR3: TGTGCCAGCAGTGGAGGGACAGGGCCCGATACGCAGTATTTT. Protein: CASSGGTGPDTQYF.